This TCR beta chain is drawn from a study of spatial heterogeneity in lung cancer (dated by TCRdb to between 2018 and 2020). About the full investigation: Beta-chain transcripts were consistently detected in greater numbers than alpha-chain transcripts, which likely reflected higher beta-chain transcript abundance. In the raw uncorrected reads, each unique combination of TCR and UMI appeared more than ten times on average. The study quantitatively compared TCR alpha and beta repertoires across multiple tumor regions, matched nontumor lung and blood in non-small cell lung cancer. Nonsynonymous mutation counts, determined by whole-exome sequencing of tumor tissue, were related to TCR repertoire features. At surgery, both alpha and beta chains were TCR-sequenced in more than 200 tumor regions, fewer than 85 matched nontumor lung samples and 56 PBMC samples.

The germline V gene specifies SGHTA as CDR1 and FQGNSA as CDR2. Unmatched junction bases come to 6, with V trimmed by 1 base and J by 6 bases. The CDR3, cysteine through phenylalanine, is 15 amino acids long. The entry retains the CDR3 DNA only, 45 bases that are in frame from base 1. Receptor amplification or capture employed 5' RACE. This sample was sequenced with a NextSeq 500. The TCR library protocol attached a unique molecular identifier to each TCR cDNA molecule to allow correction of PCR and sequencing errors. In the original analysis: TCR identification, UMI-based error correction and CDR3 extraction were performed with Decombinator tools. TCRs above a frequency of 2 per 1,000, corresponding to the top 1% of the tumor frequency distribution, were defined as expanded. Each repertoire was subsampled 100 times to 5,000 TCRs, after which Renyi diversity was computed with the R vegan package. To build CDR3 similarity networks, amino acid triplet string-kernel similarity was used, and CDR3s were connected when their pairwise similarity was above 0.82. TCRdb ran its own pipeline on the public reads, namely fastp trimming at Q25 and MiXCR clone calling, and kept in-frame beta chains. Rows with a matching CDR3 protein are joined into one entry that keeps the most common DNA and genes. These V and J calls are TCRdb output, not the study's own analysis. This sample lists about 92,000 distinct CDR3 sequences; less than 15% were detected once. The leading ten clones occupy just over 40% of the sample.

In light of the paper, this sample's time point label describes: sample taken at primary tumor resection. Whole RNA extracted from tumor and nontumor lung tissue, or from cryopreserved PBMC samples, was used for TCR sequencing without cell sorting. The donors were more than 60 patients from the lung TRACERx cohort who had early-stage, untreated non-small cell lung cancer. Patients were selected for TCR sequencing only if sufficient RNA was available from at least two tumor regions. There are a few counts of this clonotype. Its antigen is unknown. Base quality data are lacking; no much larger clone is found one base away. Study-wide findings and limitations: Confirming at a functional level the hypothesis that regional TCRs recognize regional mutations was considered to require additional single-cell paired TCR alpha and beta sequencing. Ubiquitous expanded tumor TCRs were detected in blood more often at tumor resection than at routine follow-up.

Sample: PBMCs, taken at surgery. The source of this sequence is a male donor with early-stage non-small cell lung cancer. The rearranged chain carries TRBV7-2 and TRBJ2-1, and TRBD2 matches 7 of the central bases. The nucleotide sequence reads TGTGCCAGCAGCTTAGTGTGGGACTACGCCAATGAGCAGTTCTTC. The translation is CASSLVWDYANEQFF.